These T cell receptor beta chains were read from a single sample in a study of blood T cell repertoires in COVID-19. Sequencing used immunoSEQ multiplex PCR; TCRdb keeps in-frame clones, though not all of them. This table holds about 220,000 clones, roughly four fifths found once. Sequencing was performed on peripheral blood. The receptors derive from a woman aged 30 to 39 who had recovered from COVID-19. The CDR3 runs from the conserved cysteine through the conserved F or W. D genes are given only for firm matches. Expanded clones get a size class; other rows say once, few or many, or leave the size out.

J	size	D	V	DNA	CDR3
TRBJ1-4	NA	NA	TRBV28	TGTGCCAGCAGTCCATTATGGGAGGAACTGTTTTTT	CASSPLWEELFF
TRBJ2-5	NA	NA	TRBV19	TGTGCCAGTAGTATCAGGGAGACCCAGTACTTC	CASSIRETQYF
TRBJ1-4	NA	TRBD1	TRBV7-9	TGTGCCAGCAGCCCGCGGACAGGGGGGTATGAAAAACTGTTTTTT	CASSPRTGGYEKLFF
TRBJ2-1	NA	TRBD2	TRBV29-1	TGCAGCGTTGTGAGCGGGAGGTTGGATGAGCAGTTCTTC	CSVVSGRLDEQFF
TRBJ2-7	few	TRBD2	TRBV9	TGTGCCAGCAGCGTAGGAGCGGGAGGCCCCCGAATGCACTTC	CASSVGAGGPRMHF
TRBJ2-3	NA	TRBD2	TRBV24-1	TGTGCCACCAGTGATTTAACTTGGCTAGCGGGAGATAATAGCACAGATACGCAGTATTTT	CATSDLTWLAGDNSTDTQYF
TRBJ1-1	NA	TRBD1	TRBV7-3	TGTGCCAGCAGCTTACAGGGGGCGAATGAAGCTTTCTTT	CASSLQGANEAFF
TRBJ2-3	NA	NA	TRBV19	TGTGCCAGTACAACAGGGATGGGGACAGATACGCAGTATTTT	CASTTGMGTDTQYF
TRBJ1-6	NA	TRBD1	TRBV27	TGTGCCAGCAGTTTACGACAGGGGAACTCACCCCTCCACTTT	CASSLRQGNSPLHF
TRBJ1-5	NA	NA	TRBV19	TGTGCCAGTAACACTGGGGGGAGATGGAGCAATCAGCCCCAGCATTTT	CASNTGGRWSNQPQHF
TRBJ2-5	NA	TRBD1	TRBV3-1/TRBV3-2	TGTGCCAGCAACATACAGGGGGGGACCCAGTACTTC	CASNIQGGTQYF
TRBJ1-1	once	NA	TRBV7-9	TGTGCCAGCAGCTTAGAACTAGGGCCCACTGAAGCTTTCTTT	CASSLELGPTEAFF
TRBJ1-6	NA	NA	TRBV21-1	TGTGCCAGCAGGTTGGGACAGGGACTTTATAATTCACCCCTCCACTTT	CASRLGQGLYNSPLHF
TRBJ1-2	NA	NA	TRBV18	TGTGCCAGCTCACCTACCGGGACACTGCATGGCTACACCTTC	CASSPTGTLHGYTF
TRBJ2-7	NA	TRBD1	TRBV28	TGTGCCAGCAGTCAACTGGACAGGTTAGTCTACGAGCAGTACTTC	CASSQLDRLVYEQYF
TRBJ1-5	few	TRBD1	TRBV7-2	TGTGCCAGCAGCTTGGGACAGGGGCCGATCGGCCAGCATTTT	CASSLGQGPIGQHF
TRBJ2-3	NA	NA	TRBV9	TGTGCCAGCAGCACCCGGACTAGCACAGATACGCAGTATTTT	CASSTRTSTDTQYF
TRBJ2-7	once	TRBD1	TRBV9	TGTGCCAGCGGACCGACAGGGTATCCCTACGAGCAGTACTTC	CASGPTGYPYEQYF
TRBJ2-2	few	TRBD2	TRBV19	TGTGCCAGTAGATGGCGGACTAGCGGTGCAATTCGAACGGGCACCGGGGAGCTGTTTTTT	CASRWRTSGAIRTGTGELFF
TRBJ1-2	NA	NA	TRBV5-4	TGTGCCAGCAGCTTGGAAGGGGTCGAAGCTAACTATGGCTACACCTTC	CASSLEGVEANYGYTF
TRBJ2-7	NA	TRBD1	TRBV27	TGTGCCAGCAGTCGTGCGACAGGGGGGACCTACGAGCAGTACTTC	CASSRATGGTYEQYF
TRBJ1-1	NA	TRBD1	TRBV9	TGTGCCAGCAGCGCGCAGGGGGCTGGTGACACTGAAGCTTTCTTT	CASSAQGAGDTEAFF